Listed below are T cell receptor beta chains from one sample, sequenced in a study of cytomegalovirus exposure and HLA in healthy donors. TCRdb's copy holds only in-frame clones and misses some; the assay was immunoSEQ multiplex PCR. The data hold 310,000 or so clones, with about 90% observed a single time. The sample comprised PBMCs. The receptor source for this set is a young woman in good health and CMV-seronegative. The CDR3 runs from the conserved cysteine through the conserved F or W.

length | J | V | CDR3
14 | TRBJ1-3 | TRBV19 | CASSWSDSGNTIYF
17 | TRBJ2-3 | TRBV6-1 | CASSENKGASRTDTQYF
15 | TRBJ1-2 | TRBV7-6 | CASSLADSPTYGYTF
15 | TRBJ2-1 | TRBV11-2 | CASSPSGTGKSEQFF
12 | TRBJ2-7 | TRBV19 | CASPPDTYEQYF
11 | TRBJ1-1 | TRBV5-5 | CASSLQLEAFF
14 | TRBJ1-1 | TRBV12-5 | CASDKDRGLGEAFF
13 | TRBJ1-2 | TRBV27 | CASWTGLFYGYTF
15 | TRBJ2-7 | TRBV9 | CASSSQMGQGHEQYF
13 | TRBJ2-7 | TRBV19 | CASSNRGGYEQYF
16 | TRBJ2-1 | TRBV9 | CASSVVGQGAGGEQFF
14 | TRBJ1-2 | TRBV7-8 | CASSLDRGAYGYTF
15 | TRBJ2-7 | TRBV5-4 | CASSPMNQGPYEQYF
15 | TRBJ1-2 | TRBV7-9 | CASSPFGLEISGYTF
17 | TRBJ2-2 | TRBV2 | CASSESLAGGPGGELFF
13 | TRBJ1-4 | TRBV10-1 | CARTDGSNEKLFF
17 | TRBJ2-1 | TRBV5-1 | CASSVGPLAGDHEEQFF
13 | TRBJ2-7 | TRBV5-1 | CASSRDTQYEQYF
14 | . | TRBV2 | CASSLTSSSYEQYF
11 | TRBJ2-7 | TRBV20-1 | CSARAGLEQYF
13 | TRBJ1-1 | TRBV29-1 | CSVPLTGSTEAFF
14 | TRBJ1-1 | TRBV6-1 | CASGRDRGRTEAFF
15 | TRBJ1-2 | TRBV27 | CASSSSSVFRYGYTF
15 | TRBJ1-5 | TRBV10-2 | CASSDNRESRQPQHF